Shown below are 30 T cell receptor beta chains from a single sample sequenced in a study of control samples from healthy donors and cancer patients. Method: immunoSEQ multiplex PCR; TCRdb's copy keeps in-frame clones and lacks some. The data hold 100,000 to 150,000 clones, with 92% observed a single time. The specimen was blood. The receptors come from a woman aged 45 to 65 in good health.

The chain has TRBV4-1 and TRBJ2-7; D not certain. The germline CDR1 and CDR2 sequences are MGHRA and YSYEKL. The CDR3 contains 15 residues. V lost 0 bases to trimming and J lost 6 bases, with 15 bases between them. CDR3 DNA: TGCGCCAGCAGCCAAGAGATGGCAGTCCCCCTCGAGCAGTACTTC. This gives the protein CASSQEMAVPLEQYF.

The rearrangement uses TRBV12-3 or TRBV12-4 and TRBJ1-5; possibly TRBD1 for D (5 bases). Trimming removed 5 bases at V and 7 bases at J, with 9 bases between. This CDR3 is 12 amino acids long. The CDR3 loop is CASSRGGQPQHF. DNA for the CDR3: TGTGCCAGCAGTCGGGGGGGACAGCCCCAGCATTTT.

V usage is TRBV19 and J usage is TRBJ1-1; D unresolved. Germline CDR1 and CDR2: LNHDA and SQIVND (reference sequence). The CDR3 loop spans 14 amino acids. V was clipped by 3 bases and J by 2 bases, with 10 bases between them. The DNA of the CDR3 is TGTGCCAGTAGTATCGGGCAGACTAACACTGAAGCTTTCTTT. Translated, it gives CASSIGQTNTEAFF.

The CDR3 loop reads CAWSREVAYNEQFF. In DNA form, the CDR3 reads TGTGCCTGGAGTCGAGAGGTAGCCTACAATGAGCAGTTCTTC. The V call is TRBV30, the J call TRBJ2-1; D call uncertain. The CDR3 loop spans 14 amino acids. The germline gives CDR1 GTSNPN, CDR2 SVGIG (reference sequence). V dropped 2 bases and J dropped 2 bases, with 10 bases sitting between them.

The V and J genes are TRBV28 and TRBJ2-7; 12 bases match TRBD2. Germline values: CDR1 MDHEN, CDR2 SYDVKM. The CDR3 is 14 residues long. With V trimmed by 3 bases and J by 6 bases, 3 bases remained unmatched. CDR3 residues: CASSFSLAGGEQYF. CDR3 coding DNA: TGTGCCAGCAGTTTCTCACTAGCGGGAGGCGAGCAGTACTTC.

This chain connects TRBV5-4 to TRBJ1-4; possibly TRBD1 for D (5 bases). Trimming shortened V by 4 bases and J by 8 bases, and 12 bases separated the two germline ends. Germline loops: CDR1 SGHNT, CDR2 YYREEE (reference sequence). The CDR3 covers 13 residues. The CDR3 DNA reads as TGTGCCAGCAGCCTACCGGGGGTGGAAAAACTGTTTTTT. It specifies CASSLPGVEKLFF.

This sequence joins TRBV6-6 and TRBJ1-5, with 9 nucleotides matching TRBD1. Germline CDR1 MNHNY, CDR2 SVGAGI (reference sequence). The CDR3 is made up of 15 amino acids. Unmatched junction bases numbered 7, after V lost 7 bases and J lost 3 bases. CDR3 in DNA: TGTGCCAGCACCCAGACAGGGGGGTACAATCAGCCCCAGCATTTT. Amino acid sequence: CASTQTGGYNQPQHF.

The chain uses TRBV7-8 and TRBJ1-1, with D possibly matching TRBD1 (5 bases). The V and J ends lost 0 bases and 6 bases respectively, with 11 bases between them. Germline V gene lookup returns CDR1 SGHVS and CDR2 FQNEAQ. The CDR3 is made up of 14 amino acids. The chain's CDR3 is CASSLASQGAEAFF. CDR3 DNA: TGTGCCAGCAGCTTAGCGAGCCAGGGCGCTGAAGCTTTCTTT.

This clone appeared a few times. This chain links TRBV2 with TRBJ2-3; a weak D match, TRBD2 (6 bases). V lost 9 bases to trimming and J lost 3 bases, with 13 bases between them. CDR1 is SNHLY and CDR2 is FYNNEI in the germline V gene. CDR3 length: 13 amino acids. The CDR3 sequence: CASGGVGTDTQYF. CDR3 DNA: TGTGCCAGTGGCGGGGTTGGAACAGATACGCAGTATTTT. Looking up the rest from reference TRBV2 and TRBJ2-3 gives the full variable domain: EPEVTQTPSHQVTQMGQEVILRCVPISNHLYFYWYRQILGQKVEFLVSFYNNEISEKSEIFDDQFSVERPDGSNFTLKIRSTKLEDSAMYFCASGGVGTDTQYFGPGTRLTVL.

The CDR3 loop reads CASSIFGEGEQFF. CDR3 DNA sequence: TGTGCCAGTAGTATTTTTGGGGAGGGAGAGCAGTTCTTC. The chain joins TRBV19 to TRBJ2-1, with 7 positions matching TRBD2. The germline gives CDR1 LNHDA, CDR2 SQIVND (reference sequence). The trim removed 3 bases at V and 10 bases at J, leaving 6 bases unmatched. The CDR3 loop spans 13 amino acids.

The rearrangement joins TRBV19 to TRBJ2-4; possibly TRBD1 for D (5 bases). Trimming stripped 0 bases from V and 1 base from J, with 13 bases between. The CDR3 contains 17 residues. From germline, CDR1 is LNHDA and CDR2 SQIVND (reference sequence). The CDR3 loop is CASSIDGSPGAKNIQYF. CDR3 DNA: TGTGCCAGTAGTATAGATGGCTCCCCAGGGGCCAAAAACATTCAGTACTTC.

This clone appeared once. The rearrangement joins TRBV10-3 to TRBJ2-7; 7 positions match TRBD1. The germline gives CDR1 ENHRY, CDR2 SYGVKD. V dropped 7 bases and J dropped 1; count of bases not matched to a gene: 7. The CDR3 totals 14 residues. The CDR3 here is CAIKDRETSYEQYF. CDR3 DNA: TGTGCCATCAAAGACAGGGAGACGTCCTACGAGCAGTACTTC.

The chain carries TRBV7-2 and TRBJ1-2; D is uncertain. Trimming pared 3 bases from V and 0 bases from J, leaving 14 bases between. CDR3 length equals 16 residues. Looked up from germline, CDR1 is SGHTA and CDR2 is FQGNSA. This CDR3 reads CASSFLPGRTNYGYTF. The DNA for the CDR3 is TGTGCCAGCAGCTTCCTCCCCGGACGGACTAACTATGGCTACACCTTC.

This clone came up once. A much larger clone lies one base from this, so it may be a read error. The sample carries other DNA sequences with the same CDR3. The gene calls are TRBV6-1 and TRBJ1-5; 7 positions match TRBD1. The V gene's germline CDR1 is MNHNS and CDR2 SASEGT. This CDR3 is built from 15 residues. Germline trimming cut 1 base from V and 7 bases from J; bases unmatched to any gene: 7. The CDR3 nucleotides read TGTGCCAGCAGTGAAGGATCAGGGGGGGGGCAGCCCCAGCATTTT. Residues: CASSEGSGGGQPQHF.

This chain connects TRBV29-1 to TRBJ2-7; 9 bases are a match to TRBD1. Trimming cost V 4 bases and J 6 bases; bases outside gene matches: 10. This CDR3 spans 14 amino acids. Germline CDR1 SQVTM, CDR2 ANQGSEA. CDR3 residues: CSVAIGQGFTEQYF. In DNA, the CDR3 is TGCAGCGTTGCAATTGGACAGGGGTTTACCGAGCAGTACTTC.

V and J are TRBV5-8 and TRBJ2-3; 13 nucleotides match TRBD2. Germline CDR1 SGHTS, CDR2 YDEGEE. J was trimmed by 0 bases and V by 2 bases; bases with no gene match: 6. The CDR3 extends over 18 amino acids. Here the CDR3 reads CASSLLPTSGRSTDTQYF. The CDR3 DNA follows: TGTGCCAGCAGCTTACTTCCGACTAGCGGGAGGAGCACAGATACGCAGTATTTT.

This rearrangement joins TRBV10-1 to TRBJ1-2; maybe TRBD1 (5 bases). The V gene's germline CDR1 is WNHNN and CDR2 SYGVQD (reference sequence). The ends were cut back, 5 bases at V and 5 bases at J, with 12 bases in the middle. The CDR3 totals 13 residues. CDR3 region: CASSPDRNYGYTF. DNA of the CDR3: TGCGCCAGCAGTCCCGACAGAAATTATGGCTACACCTTC.

The CDR3 here is CATSRGQGSNQPQHF. The CDR3 DNA is TGTGCCACCAGCAGAGGACAGGGATCGAATCAGCCCCAGCATTTT. The chain employs TRBV15 and TRBJ1-5; 7 bases align to TRBD1. Germline V CDR1 and CDR2: LNHNV, YYDKDF (reference sequence). This CDR3 is 15 amino acids long. V trimming: 1 base; J trimming: 4 bases; junction bases outside the gene matches: 4.

The chain has TRBV3-1 (or the pseudogene TRBV3-2) and TRBJ1-1; a weak D match, TRBD1 (6 bases). Between the trimmed V and J ends, which lost 0 bases and 11 bases, there was a span of 13 bases. The CDR3 contains 13 residues. Per germline, CDR1 LGHDT and CDR2 YNNKEL (reference sequence). CDR3 sequence (DNA): TGTGCCAGCAGCCAAGATAGGCGGCAGGGGGCTTTCTTT. It is translated as CASSQDRRQGAFF.

The rearrangement uses TRBV5-1 and TRBJ1-1; TRBD1 agrees at 11 bases. The length of the CDR3 is 17 residues. Germline V gene lookup returns CDR1 SGHRS and CDR2 YFSETQ. Germline trimming cut 2 bases from V and 2 bases from J; bases unmatched to any gene: 8. The CDR3 region is CASSLIPGQGDNTEAFF. The CDR3 DNA is TGCGCCAGCAGCTTAATACCGGGACAGGGGGATAACACTGAAGCTTTCTTT.

The V and J genes are TRBV5-1 and TRBJ2-3, with unresolved D. V dropped 3 bases and J dropped 5 bases, with 7 bases sitting between them. The germline V gene encodes CDR1 SGHRS and CDR2 YFSETQ. This CDR3 spans 12 amino acids. The CDR3 DNA is TGCGCCAGCAGCTCTCCCCTAGATACGCAGTATTTT. As protein: CASSSPLDTQYF.

This chain joins TRBV28 and TRBJ1-5; D not resolved. The CDR3 extends over 14 amino acids. With 10 bases removed from V and 3 bases from J, the gap between germline ends came to 16 bases. CDR1 MDHEN and CDR2 SYDVKM come from the germline V gene. CDR3 region: CATRLGQTNQPQHF. DNA for the CDR3: TGTGCCACCCGCCTAGGGCAGACCAATCAGCCCCAGCATTTT.

Here the CDR3 DNA reads TGTGCCAGCAGCCCGAAAACGCCACTAGCGACCAATGAGCAGTTCTTC. Its protein is CASSPKTPLATNEQFF. The chain is built from TRBV13 and TRBJ2-1; 7 bases map to TRBD2. Trimming took 5 bases from V and 6 from J; bases not matched to a gene: 13. CDR3 length: 16 residues. Germline V CDR1 and CDR2: PRHDT, FYEKMQ (reference sequence). Full variable domain (remainder filled in from reference TRBV13 and TRBJ2-1): AAGVIQSPRHLIKEKRETATLKCYPIPRHDTVYWYQQGPGQDPQFLISFYEKMQSDKGSIPDRFSAQQFSDYHSELNMSSLELGDSALYFCASSPKTPLATNEQFFGPGTRLTVL.

The rearrangement links TRBV10-2 to TRBJ1-5, with a weak D call TRBD1 (6 bases). The CDR3 spans 14 residues. Trimming took off 6 bases at V and 5 bases at J, with 14 bases between the two ends. Germline V gives CDR1 WSHSY, CDR2 SAAADI. CDR3 residues: CASSRQAPDQPQHF. As DNA, the CDR3 is TGCGCCAGCAGCAGACAGGCCCCGGATCAGCCCCAGCATTTT.

V is TRBV6-1 and J is TRBJ1-6; D call uncertain. Trimming took off 3 bases at V and 13 bases at J, with 13 bases between the two ends. The germline CDR1 and CDR2 sequences are MNHNS and SASEGT. The length of the CDR3 is 13 residues. Here the CDR3 reads CASSDTTAGPLHF. CDR3 in DNA: TGTGCCAGCAGTGATACGACGGCCGGGCCCCTCCACTTT.

V gene TRBV19 combines with J gene TRBJ1-1; 11 bases are a match to TRBD1. The CDR3 extends over 15 amino acids. CDR1 and CDR2 from the germline V gene are LNHDA and SQIVND (reference sequence). With V trimmed by 5 bases and J by 5 bases, 7 bases remained unmatched. The CDR3 region has the DNA TGTGCCAGTAGTGAGGACAGGGGGCTGACAACTGAAGCTTTCTTT. Its translation: CASSEDRGLTTEAFF.

DNA for the CDR3: TGTGCCAGCAGCCAAGATGATGGCACTGAAGCTTTCTTT. It is translated as CASSQDDGTEAFF. This chain links TRBV4-2 with TRBJ1-1; D not resolved. Trimming cost V 0 bases and J 4 bases, with 6 bases left between them. Germline CDR1 and CDR2: LGHNA and YNFKEQ. The CDR3 is made up of 13 amino acids.

This chain links TRBV29-1 with TRBJ2-5; 9 nucleotides agree with TRBD2. The CDR3 extends over 16 amino acids. Germline-derived CDR1 and CDR2 are SQVTM and ANQGSEA. V was clipped by 5 bases and J by 1 base; unmatched bases: 11. The CDR3 loop is CSVILAGLVFQETQYF. CDR3 nucleotide sequence: TGCAGCGTTATCCTAGCGGGGCTTGTTTTCCAAGAGACCCAGTACTTC.

V gene TRBV7-2 combines with J gene TRBJ1-3; D uncertain. Trimming took off 1 base at V and 7 bases at J, with 8 bases between the two ends. The germline V gene has CDR1 SGHTA and CDR2 FQGNSA. This CDR3 is 13 amino acids long. CDR3 sequence reads: CASSLVGTNTIYF. CDR3 DNA: TGTGCCAGCAGCTTAGTGGGAACCAACACCATATATTTT.

V gene TRBV10-3 combines with J gene TRBJ1-1; D is uncertain. Germline CDR1 reads ENHRY; CDR2 reads SYGVKD. This CDR3 is built from 14 residues. Trimming took 4 bases from V and 5 from J, leaving 14 bases between them. CDR3 residues: CAISVNGESTEAFF. The CDR3 DNA follows: TGTGCCATCAGTGTGAATGGGGAGAGTACTGAAGCTTTCTTT.